This entry is about one TCR beta chain. This clonotype has a count of ten or more. The target of this receptor is not known. The record has no base qualities; no much larger clone is one base away. The data originate from a study of T-cell memory formation after mild COVID-19 (dated by TCRdb to about 2021). Looking at the study overall: TCR sequence clusters from the two donors were largely donor specific. Longitudinal TCRalpha and TCRbeta repertoire sequencing tracked T-cell clones expanding and contracting after mild COVID-19 in two donors. The cohort was made up of two young adult volunteers, one female and one male, who were previously healthy. The paper's findings and limits, for the study overall: Only two mild cases were covered in the study, and larger cohorts including severe cases with pre-infection samples were considered necessary. Some responding clones were detected in pre-infection memory, suggesting pre-existing cross-reactive memory T cells joined the SARS-CoV-2 response. SARS-CoV-2 specificity was not confirmed for the second-wave clones peaking on day 37. Contracting CD4+ clones were located mainly in the CM and EM memory subsets, whereas CD8+ clones were found to be enriched in EMRA. From day 15 to 85, contracting clones showed balanced CD4/CD8 phenotypes, whereas a second wave of clones that expanded from day 15 to 37 leaned towards CD4+.

Instrument on record: Illumina NovaSeq 6000. cDNA libraries for TCRalpha and TCRbeta were prepared by 5'RACE using constant-segment primers, with sample barcodes and unique molecular identifiers added. Trizol reagent was used to extract RNA from every sample. The libraries were amplified in two PCR steps, and the second step added a second sample barcode and Illumina TruSeq adapters. Sequencing of libraries was performed on an Illumina NovaSeq with 2 x 150 bp paired-end reads. From the authors' description of their analysis: The reads were demultiplexed and collapsed into UMI-guided consensus sequences using migec v1.2.7. Using mixcr v2.1.11, UMI consensuses were aligned to TRA and TRB V and J templates and then assembled into clonotypes. Clonotypes were classified as expanded or contracted when called significant by both edgeR and NoisET, with noise models trained on biological replicates. edgeR calls used a false discovery rate-adjusted p below 0.01 and a log2 fold-change threshold of 1. As an exploratory analysis of dynamics, max-normalized trajectories of the 1000 most abundant clonotypes were examined by PCA with hierarchical clustering. Each responding clone was given a CD4 or CD8 phenotype based on the CD4+ and CD8+ repertoires, which had been sequenced separately. TCRdb reworked the public reads: Q25 trimming with fastp, MiXCR clone assembly, productive beta chains retained. Records with the same CDR3 protein are collapsed into one entry carrying the most frequent genes and DNA. Here the V and J calls rest on TCRdb's processing, not on the authors' analysis. This sample holds about 350,000 distinct CDR3 sequences; approximately 13% were observed only once. Together, the top ten hold approximately 22% of the sample.

PBMCs were isolated by Ficoll-Paque density gradient centrifugation. Here V drops 3 bases and J drops 6 bases, and the junction holds 12 bases not matched to any gene. The germline V gene (reference sequence) supplies CDR1 DFQATT and CDR2 SNEGSKA. Counted from cysteine to phenylalanine, this CDR3 has 16 amino acids. Only CDR3 DNA remains: 48 bases, in frame from the first base. The sequenced sample consisted of PBMCs or a T cell subset sorted from them (not recorded which). The chain couples TRBV20-1 to TRBJ2-1, with 9 bases in between that match TRBD2. The clonotype was recovered from a man between 18 and 29 years old who had mild COVID-19 (a few samples of this study predate the infection). The sample titles of this study are shuffled in the database, so cell type and time point are left out; the donor was told from shared clones. The CDR3 loop reads CSASSSGESITNEQFF. The sequence in DNA is TGCAGTGCTAGTTCTAGCGGGGAATCGATTACCAATGAGCAGTTCTTC.